The entry below describes one T cell receptor (beta chain). Its antigen remains unidentified. The sample belongs to a study of cytomegalovirus exposure and HLA in healthy donors. Whole-study context: Across 350 to 500 genotyped donors, 81% landed in the Caucasian-associated ancestry cluster. Findings and limits, study-wide: A later analysis reportedly found that, within productive TCRs, an Asian-associated ancestry cluster had fewer N-insertions than the mean observed across the roughly 670 donors. Most likely, a cluster of highly shared sequence variants arose as a sequencing artifact. Later analysis revealed greater clonal expansion in HLA-associated TCR beta chains than in equally common others.

This CDR3 contains 15 residues. CDR1 and CDR2 from the germline V gene are KGHSH and LQKENI. Trimming took 0 bases from V and 2 from J; bases not matched to a gene: 3. PCR employed 60 Vbeta and 13 Jbeta primers. TCRdb keeps only in-frame clones here, not all; method: immunoSEQ multiplex PCR. This sample has 160,000 or so clones, with 84% found just once. The source material was PBMCs. The chain joins TRBV18 to TRBJ1-2; 7 nucleotides agree with TRBD1. This receptor was identified in a man aged 25 to 40 in good health and CMV-seronegative. The CDR3 loop is CASSPPRTGNYGYTF. Written as DNA, the CDR3 is TGTGCCAGCTCACCACCGAGGACAGGAAACTATGGCTACACCTTC.